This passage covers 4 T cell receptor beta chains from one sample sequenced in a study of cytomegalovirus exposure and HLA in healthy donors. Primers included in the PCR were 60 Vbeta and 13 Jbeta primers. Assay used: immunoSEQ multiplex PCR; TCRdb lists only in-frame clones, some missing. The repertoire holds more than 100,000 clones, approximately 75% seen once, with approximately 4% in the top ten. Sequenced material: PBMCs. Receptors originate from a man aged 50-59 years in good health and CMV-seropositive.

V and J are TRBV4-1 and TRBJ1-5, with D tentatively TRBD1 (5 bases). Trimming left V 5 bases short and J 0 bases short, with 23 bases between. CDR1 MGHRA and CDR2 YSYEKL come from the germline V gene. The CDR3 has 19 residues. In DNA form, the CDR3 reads TGCGCCAGCAGCTCAGCCCCGGGACGGGAGAGGAATAGCAATCAGCCCCAGCATTTT. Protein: CASSSAPGRERNSNQPQHF.

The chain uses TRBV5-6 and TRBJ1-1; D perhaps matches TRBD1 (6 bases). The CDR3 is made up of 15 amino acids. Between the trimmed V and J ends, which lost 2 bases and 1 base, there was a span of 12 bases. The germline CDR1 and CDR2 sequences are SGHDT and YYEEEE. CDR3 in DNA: TGTGCCAGCAGCTTCGGGGGGCGATGGAACACTGAAGCTTTCTTT. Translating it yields CASSFGGRWNTEAFF.

The CDR3 region has the DNA TGTGCCAGCAGGGCCACTCAGGCCTATCCGGGGGAAAATACGCAGTATTTT. Translating it yields CASRATQAYPGENTQYF. The gene calls are TRBV2 and TRBJ2-3, with D tentatively TRBD2 (6 bases). V lost 6 bases and J lost 7, with 26 bases in between. Germline loops: CDR1 SNHLY, CDR2 FYNNEI. The CDR3 sequence is 17 residues long. The whole variable domain, filled in from reference TRBV2 and TRBJ2-3, reads EPEVTQTPSHQVTQMGQEVILRCVPISNHLYFYWYRQILGQKVEFLVSFYNNEISEKSEIFDDQFSVERPDGSNFTLKIRSTKLEDSAMYFCASRATQAYPGENTQYFGPGTRLTVL.

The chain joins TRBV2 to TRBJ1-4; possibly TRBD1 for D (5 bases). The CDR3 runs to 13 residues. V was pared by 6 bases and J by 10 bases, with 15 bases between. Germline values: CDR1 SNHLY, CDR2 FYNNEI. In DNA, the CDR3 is TGTGCCAGCAGCCCGGACGGACATGGAAAACTGTTTTTT. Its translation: CASSPDGHGKLFF. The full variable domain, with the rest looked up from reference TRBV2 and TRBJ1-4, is EPEVTQTPSHQVTQMGQEVILRCVPISNHLYFYWYRQILGQKVEFLVSFYNNEISEKSEIFDDQFSVERPDGSNFTLKIRSTKLEDSAMYFCASSPDGHGKLFFGSGTQLSVL.